This T cell receptor (beta chain) was retrieved from a study of molecular identifiers for immune sequencing clone quantification (dated 2018 in TCRdb). A note on the overall study: For a replicate experiment, RNA from roughly 18,000 or 92,000 naive CD8 T cells was divided into five aliquots, and four of the five aliquots were sequenced. CD8 T cells were used in a methods study to benchmark molecular-identifier clustering-based TCR repertoire sequencing (MIDCIRS) and TCR RNA copy counting. Broader findings and caveats from the paper: In CMV-specific effector cells, clones with more than 20 RNA copies contained over 98% of molecules, whereas in naive cells such clones contained under 1% of molecules. When barcode sub-clustering was omitted, TCR diversity was inflated by chimeric consensus sequences, with chimeras reaching as high as 47%. Even against a background of about a million naive CD8 T cells, spiked-in Jurkat TCR RNA amounting to a single cell's worth was reported to be detectable. Modeling indicated about 3 TCR RNA copies recovered per cell, compared with around 10 by digital PCR, which implies a capture efficiency of approximately 29%. Naive libraries contained spiked-in Jurkat TCR RNA (approximately nine copies' worth), which is not part of the donor repertoire. Highly expanded clone sizes could be underestimated because identical TCR molecules may share a barcode.

Here V drops 3 bases and J drops 4 bases, and the junction holds 13 bases not matched to any gene. CDR1 and CDR2 are drawn from the germline V gene (reference sequence): DFQATT, SNEGSKA. From its cysteine to its phenylalanine, the CDR3 spans 16 amino acids. Of the read, only the CDR3 DNA is kept; its 48 bases are in frame from base 1. This clonotype was recorded many times. The antigen it recognizes is unknown. The record has no base qualities; no much larger clone is one base away. Libraries of naive CD8 T cells were generated from roughly 18,000 to 920,000 sorted cells, with 10%, 30% or 50% of the purified RNA used. Naive CD8 T cells, defined as CD8+CD4-CCR7+CD45RA+, were FACS-sorted into RLT Plus buffer on a BD FACSAria II. Detection sensitivity was tested by spiking Jurkat RNA equal to some 10 TCR copies' worth into samples containing roughly 19,000-1,100,000 naive CD8 T cells. Enrichment of CD8 T cells was done with RosetteSep CD8+ T Cell Enrichment Cocktail plus Ficoll-Paque, and ACK red cell lysis came afterward.

The library was prepared using PCR. Sequenced using an Illumina HiSeq 4000. Bulk TCR libraries were made following a previously described method, with the TCR primers given in Table S5. The Qiagen AllPrep DNA/RNA kit was used to purify total RNA. Before analysis, reads from multiple sequencing runs of the same library were pooled. As for how the authors treated the data: Reads were retained only if an exact TCR constant sequence was present, and the retained reads were trimmed to 150 nt and grouped according to their 12-nt molecular barcodes. Within each barcode group, reads were sub-clustered at a 15% Levenshtein threshold, and quality-weighted consensus sequences were built per RNA molecule. Non-functional sequences were removed, as were lower-count sequences one edit away from another. Barcode sub-clusters with fewer than 20% of the maximum read count were removed, based on fitting two negative binomial distributions. TCRdb took the public reads, trimmed them with fastp at Q25, ran MiXCR for clone calling and kept in-frame beta chains. Each CDR3 protein appears once, grouped with its most common genes and DNA. TCRdb, not the authors, supplied the V and J calls. The sample table lists about 640,000 distinct CDR3 sequences, 15% to 20% of them with a count of one. The ten largest clones add up to approximately 0.9% of the sample.

This clonotype was obtained from a human donor in good health. Some libraries in this study had Jurkat cell RNA spiked in. This chain joins TRBV20-1 to TRBJ2-7, and 9 junctional nucleotides match TRBD1. The sequenced material came from naive CD8+ T cells from blood, with Jurkat cell RNA spiked in. The sample's cell subset or site label is to be understood as: FACS-sorted CD8+CD4-CCR7+CD45RA+ naive T cells. The nucleotide sequence is TGCAGTGCTAGCCTCGGACAGGGGATGGGGTGGTACGAGCAGTACTTC. It translates to CSASLGQGMGWYEQYF.